These 24 T cell receptor beta chains were sequenced from one sample in a study of tumor-infiltrating lymphocytes in oesophageal squamous cell carcinoma. Each CDR3 protein gets one entry after TCRdb re-called the PCR reads with MiXCR. The table shows just under 20,000 distinct CDR3 sequences, with 30% to 45% occurring only once. The source material was esophageal tumor tissue. All receptors come from a male donor with esophageal squamous cell carcinoma.

This clonotype was counted many times. V is TRBV5-1 and J is TRBJ2-6, with a possible D match to TRBD1 (6 bases). V shed 1 base and J shed 0 bases, with 8 bases lying between them. The CDR3 is 16 residues long. Looked up from germline, CDR1 is SGHRS and CDR2 is YFSETQ. CDR3 nucleotides: TGCGCCAGCAGCTTGACAGGGACCTCTGGGGCCAACGTCCTGACTTTC. This codes for CASSLTGTSGANVLTF.

This clonotype was seen more than once but under ten times. The chain combines TRBV9 with TRBJ2-7; 8 nucleotides agree with TRBD2. V dropped 4 bases and J dropped 3; count of bases not matched to a gene: 3. CDR3 length: 13 residues. The germline V gene has CDR1 SGDLS and CDR2 YYNGEE. CDR3 nucleotide sequence: TGTGCCAGCAGCTCCGGGAGGGGCTACGAGCAGTACTTC. Its protein is CASSSGRGYEQYF.

The CDR3 loop reads CASAYLDREPSDTQYF. The DNA of the CDR3 is TGTGCCAGCGCCTACCTAGACAGGGAACCTTCCGATACGCAGTATTTT. The chain carries TRBV7-8 and TRBJ2-3; 7 nucleotides match TRBD1. With 8 bases clipped from V and 6 bases from J, the junction kept 17 bases outside the gene matches. The germline V gene has CDR1 SGHVS and CDR2 FQNEAQ. The CDR3 spans 16 residues.

This clonotype was seen repeatedly, ten times or more. The J gene is TRBJ2-1, the V gene TRBV19; 10 bases align to TRBD1. CDR1 is LNHDA, CDR2 SQIVND, per germline (reference sequence). This CDR3 is 14 amino acids long. After removal of 4 bases from V and 9 bases from J, the junction contained 6 bases not matched to a gene. Here the CDR3 DNA reads TGTGCCAGTAGTAGGGACAGGGGATTAGTTGAGCAGTTCTTC. Translated: CASSRDRGLVEQFF.

V is TRBV7-3 and J is TRBJ2-3; no firm D call. Trimming stripped 3 bases from V and 2 bases from J, with 9 bases between. Per germline, CDR1 SGHTA and CDR2 FQGTGA. The CDR3 runs to 14 residues. CDR3 sequence: CASSLDGPTDTQYF. CDR3 nucleotide sequence: TGTGCCAGCAGCTTGGACGGTCCCACAGATACGCAGTATTTT.

The V call is TRBV5-1, the J call TRBJ2-6, with TRBD1 matching over 8 bases. Germline values: CDR1 SGHRS, CDR2 YFSETQ. The V gene end was trimmed by 3 bases and the J gene end by 0 bases; junction bases not matched to a gene: 2. The CDR3 runs 16 residues. The DNA of the CDR3 is TGCGCCAGCAGCTCTCAGGGGGCCTCTGGGGCCAACGTCCTGACTTTC. Its translation is CASSSQGASGANVLTF.

This clonotype was seen a handful of times. This CDR3 fails to terminate in the conserved phenylalanine or tryptophan, so it likely reflects a read error. It is unclear where the CDR3 begins or ends on the DNA, so no DNA is shown, and the CDR3 is as TCRdb lists it. J is TRBJ2-6 and V is TRBV7-6; TRBD1 is taken as the D call from the table, unchecked against the DNA. From germline, CDR1 is SGHVS and CDR2 FNYEAQ. The CDR3 region is 19 residues in length, termini included. This CDR3 is CASAGARTEKPGSEQYFGA.

The chain is built from TRBV6-6 and TRBJ2-1; D may be TRBD2 (5 bases). The length of the CDR3 is 15 residues. Germline CDR1 and CDR2: MNHNY and SVGAGI (reference sequence). The V end lost 0 bases, the J end lost 3 bases, and 9 bases lay between the germline ends. The CDR3 loop reads CASSYSEGVYNEQFF. In DNA form, the CDR3 reads TGTGCCAGCAGTTACTCTGAGGGAGTCTACAATGAGCAGTTCTTC.

In its sample, this clonotype was seen many times. The chain joins TRBV11-2 to TRBJ2-2; 7 nucleotides agree with TRBD1. CDR3 size: 14 residues. The V and J ends lost 5 bases and 6 bases, in that order; junction bases with no gene match: 6. Germline assignment: CDR1 SGHAT and CDR2 FQNNGV. CDR3 residues: CASSQGDRAGELFF. The CDR3 coding sequence is TGTGCCAGCAGCCAAGGCGACAGGGCCGGGGAGCTGTTTTTT.

This clonotype occurred a few times. The chain uses TRBV18 and TRBJ1-5; D gene ambiguous. CDR3 length equals 12 residues. The V and J ends lost 5 bases and 4 bases respectively, with 6 bases between them. Germline V gives CDR1 KGHSH, CDR2 LQKENI. As DNA, the CDR3 is TGTGCCAGCTCATCGGGGAATCAGCCCCAGCATTTT. It codes for CASSSGNQPQHF.

The chain uses TRBV7-3 and TRBJ1-1; no definite D call. Trimming shortened V by 5 bases and J by 0 bases, and 7 bases separated the two germline ends. The CDR3 loop spans 13 amino acids. CDR1 and CDR2 from the germline V gene are SGHTA and FQGTGA. The CDR3 DNA follows: TGTGCCAGCAGCAGTCAGATGAACACTGAAGCTTTCTTT. Its protein product is CASSSQMNTEAFF.

This clonotype has at least ten counts. V gene TRBV6-2 or TRBV6-3 combines with J gene TRBJ2-7, with TRBD2 matching 7 bases. The ends lost 5 bases at V and 3 bases at J; junction bases unmatched: 7. Germline V gene data show CDR1 as MNHEY and CDR2 as SVGEGT. The CDR3 is 14 residues long. The CDR3 protein is CASSPGTNNYEQYF. DNA for the CDR3: TGTGCCAGCAGTCCCGGGACTAACAACTACGAGCAGTACTTC.

The chain uses TRBV6-1 and TRBJ2-5, with 7 bases matching TRBD2. The CDR3 extends over 14 amino acids. After removal of 6 bases from V and 4 bases from J, the junction contained 8 bases not matched to a gene. CDR1 and CDR2 from the germline V gene are MNHNS and SASEGT. The CDR3 is CASRGLVFRETQYF. The CDR3 DNA sequence: TGTGCCAGCAGAGGACTAGTTTTTCGAGAGACCCAGTACTTC.

The V call is TRBV6-1, the J call TRBJ1-6; 9 bases are a match to TRBD1. J gave up 5 bases and V 7 bases, and 6 bases lay outside the gene matches. CDR3 size: 15 residues. CDR1 and CDR2 from the germline V gene are MNHNS and SASEGT. CDR3 DNA sequence: TGTGCCAGCACCGGGACAGGGTGGGATAATTCACCCCTCCACTTT. It specifies CASTGTGWDNSPLHF.

This clonotype was seen repeatedly, ten times or more. The chain links TRBV5-8 to TRBJ2-7; D remains ambiguous. This CDR3 spans 14 amino acids. The V gene's germline CDR1 is SGHTS and CDR2 YDEGEE. V was clipped by 2 bases and J by 5 bases, with 14 bases between them. In nucleotides, the CDR3 is TGTGCCAGCAGCTTCCTTGACAAGGGAAACGAGCAGTACTTC. This gives the protein CASSFLDKGNEQYF.

V and J are TRBV7-2 and TRBJ2-5; TRBD2 matches at 11 bases. Germline CDR1 SGHTA, CDR2 FQGNSA. The CDR3 has 15 amino acids. J was trimmed by 5 bases and V by 2 bases; bases with no gene match: 4. The CDR3 DNA follows: TGTGCCAGCAGCTTATTGACTAGCGGGAAGGAGACCCAGTACTTC. It translates to CASSLLTSGKETQYF.

At least ten counts were recorded for this clonotype. The CDR3 DNA follows: TGTGCCAGTAGGCCCCCCGGGACTAGCGGTTACAATGAGCAGTTCTTC. Its protein product is CASRPPGTSGYNEQFF. V is TRBV19 and J is TRBJ2-1; the match to TRBD2 covers 11 bases. The CDR3 contains 16 residues. J lost 4 bases, V lost 6 bases, and 8 bases had no gene match. Per the germline V gene, CDR1 is LNHDA and CDR2 is SQIVND (reference sequence). The variable domain in full, with the rest retrieved from reference TRBV19 and TRBJ2-1, is DGGITQSPKYLFRKEGQNVTLSCEQNLNHDAMYWYRQDPGQGLRLIYYSQIVNDFQKGDIAEGYSVSREKKESFPLTVTSAQKNPTAFYLCASRPPGTSGYNEQFFGPGTRLTVL.

The chain recombines TRBV6-9 with TRBJ1-2; 7 bases are shared with TRBD1. The CDR3 consists of 19 residues. Germline-derived CDR1 and CDR2 are MNHGY and SVAAGI. After removal of 6 bases from V and 2 bases from J, the junction contained 21 bases not matched to a gene. The CDR3 reads CASRLKKGALNYGNYGYTF. In DNA, the CDR3 is TGTGCCAGCAGACTAAAGAAGGGGGCGCTGAATTATGGGAACTATGGCTACACCTTC.

This clonotype is medium-sized within its sample. The rearrangement links TRBV7-8 to TRBJ1-1; D gene uncertain. The CDR3 totals 13 residues. Trimming removed 3 bases at V and 4 bases at J, with 9 bases between. Germline CDR1 is SGHVS and CDR2 is FQNEAQ. CDR3 amino acids: CASSFFPVTEAFF. Here the CDR3 DNA reads TGTGCCAGCAGCTTTTTTCCGGTCACTGAAGCTTTCTTT.

To note about this clonotype: The CDR3 does not end in the conserved phenylalanine or tryptophan, so this is likely a read error. It is unclear where the CDR3 begins or ends on the DNA, so no DNA is shown, and the CDR3 is as TCRdb lists it. CDR3 sequence: CASSLATPDRTSSTLGT. The rearrangement joins TRBV7-6 to TRBJ2-3; TRBD2, as called in the table, went unchecked against the DNA. The CDR3 has 17 amino acids, counting both end residues. Germline CDR1 reads SGHVS; CDR2 reads FNYEAQ.

This clonotype was seen many times. The chain is built from TRBV6-8 and TRBJ2-7; D possibly corresponds to TRBD1 (6 bases). The CDR3 has 14 residues. The V and J ends lost 0 bases and 3 bases respectively, with 9 bases between them. Germline CDR1 MNHGY, CDR2 SAAAGT. In nucleotides, the CDR3 is TGTGCCAGCAGTTACTCCTCGACAGGCTACGAGCAGTACTTC. It encodes CASSYSSTGYEQYF.

This chain uses TRBV5-3 with TRBJ2-3; possibly TRBD2 for D (5 bases). TRBV5-3 has ORF status, its function being uncertain. The V end was cut by 8 bases, the J end by 2 bases, with 18 bases between. The CDR3 extends over 15 amino acids. The CDR3 loop is CASTPRAAATDTQYF. CDR3 bases: TGTGCCAGCACCCCGAGGGCCGCGGCCACAGATACGCAGTATTTT.

This clonotype is classed as medium-sized. This sequence joins TRBV27 and TRBJ2-1; 8 positions agree with TRBD2. V shed 2 bases, J shed 3 bases, and the junction held 3 bases outside the gene matches. Germline values: CDR1 MNHEY, CDR2 SMNVEV (reference sequence). The CDR3 is 15 residues long. CDR3 amino acids: CASSLKGLVYNEQFF. CDR3 coding DNA: TGTGCCAGCAGTTTAAAGGGACTAGTCTACAATGAGCAGTTCTTC.

The chain is built from TRBV7-2 and TRBJ2-5, with TRBD2 identical over 8 bases. Germline CDR1 SGHTA, CDR2 FQGNSA. The CDR3 covers 17 residues. J gave up 4 bases and V 0 bases, and 10 bases lay outside the gene matches. For the CDR3, the DNA is TGTGCCAGCAGCTTAGCGCGGTCGGGAGGGCCTCGAGAGACCCAGTACTTC. Encoded protein: CASSLARSGGPRETQYF.